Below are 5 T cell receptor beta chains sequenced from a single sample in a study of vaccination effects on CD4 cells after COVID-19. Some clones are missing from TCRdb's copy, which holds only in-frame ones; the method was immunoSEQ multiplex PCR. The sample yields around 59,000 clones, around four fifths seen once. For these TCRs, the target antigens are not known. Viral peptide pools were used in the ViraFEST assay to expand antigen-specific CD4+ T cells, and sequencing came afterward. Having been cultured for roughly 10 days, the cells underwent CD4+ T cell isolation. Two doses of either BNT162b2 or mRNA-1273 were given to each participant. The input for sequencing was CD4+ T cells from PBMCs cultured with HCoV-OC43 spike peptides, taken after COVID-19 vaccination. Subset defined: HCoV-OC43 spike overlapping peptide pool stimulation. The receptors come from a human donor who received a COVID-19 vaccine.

The CDR3 sequence: CASSRQGYSGNTIYF. CDR3 nucleotides: TGCGCCAGCAGCCGACAGGGCTACTCTGGAAACACCATATATTTT. The chain combines TRBV10-2 with TRBJ1-3; 7 bases fit TRBD1. The CDR3 is made up of 15 amino acids. With 6 bases clipped from V and 0 bases from J, the junction kept 5 bases outside the gene matches. Germline CDR1 reads WSHSY; CDR2 reads SAAADI.

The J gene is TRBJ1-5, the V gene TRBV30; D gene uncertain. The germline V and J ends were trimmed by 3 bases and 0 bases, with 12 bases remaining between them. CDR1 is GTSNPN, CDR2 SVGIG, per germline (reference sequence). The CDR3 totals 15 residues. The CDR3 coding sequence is TGTGCCTGGAGCCACGGGCTCGATAGCAATCAGCCCCAGCATTTT. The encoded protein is CAWSHGLDSNQPQHF.

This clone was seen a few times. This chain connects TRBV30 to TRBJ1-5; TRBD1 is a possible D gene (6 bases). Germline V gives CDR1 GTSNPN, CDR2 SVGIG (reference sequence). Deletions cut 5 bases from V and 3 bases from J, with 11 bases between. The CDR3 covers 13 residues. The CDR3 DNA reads TGTGCCTGGGATGGGGGGGCCAATCAGCCCCAGCATTTT. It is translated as CAWDGGANQPQHF.

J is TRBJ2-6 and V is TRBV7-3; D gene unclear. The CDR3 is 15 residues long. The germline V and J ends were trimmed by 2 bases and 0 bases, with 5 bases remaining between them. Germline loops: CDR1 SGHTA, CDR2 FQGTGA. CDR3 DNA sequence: TGTGCCAGCAGCTTATTAACCTCTGGGGCCAACGTCCTGACTTTC. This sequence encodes CASSLLTSGANVLTF.

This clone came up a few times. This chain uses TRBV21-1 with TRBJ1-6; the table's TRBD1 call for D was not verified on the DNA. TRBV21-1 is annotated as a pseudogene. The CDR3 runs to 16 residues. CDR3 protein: CASSKAGTGLESPLHF. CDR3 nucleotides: TGTGCCAGCAGCAAAGCTGGGACAGGGCTCGAGTCACCCCTCCACTTT.